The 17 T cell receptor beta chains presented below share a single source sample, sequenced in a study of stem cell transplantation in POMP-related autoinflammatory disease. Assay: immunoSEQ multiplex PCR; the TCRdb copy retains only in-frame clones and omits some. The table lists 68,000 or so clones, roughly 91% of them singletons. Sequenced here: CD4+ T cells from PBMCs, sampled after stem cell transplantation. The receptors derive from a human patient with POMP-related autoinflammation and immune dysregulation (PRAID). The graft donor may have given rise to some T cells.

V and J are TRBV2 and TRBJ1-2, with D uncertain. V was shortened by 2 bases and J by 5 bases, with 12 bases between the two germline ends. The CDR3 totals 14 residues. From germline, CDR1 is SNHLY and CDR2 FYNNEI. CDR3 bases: TGTGCCAGCAGTGAACGGCCGATTGGATATGGCTACACCTTC. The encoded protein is CASSERPIGYGYTF.

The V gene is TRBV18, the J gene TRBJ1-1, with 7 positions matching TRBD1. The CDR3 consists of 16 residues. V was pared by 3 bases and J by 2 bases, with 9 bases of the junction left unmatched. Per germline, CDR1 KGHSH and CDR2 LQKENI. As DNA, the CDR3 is TGTGCCAGCTCACCCACCCCGACAGGGTACAACACTGAAGCTTTCTTT. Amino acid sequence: CASSPTPTGYNTEAFF.

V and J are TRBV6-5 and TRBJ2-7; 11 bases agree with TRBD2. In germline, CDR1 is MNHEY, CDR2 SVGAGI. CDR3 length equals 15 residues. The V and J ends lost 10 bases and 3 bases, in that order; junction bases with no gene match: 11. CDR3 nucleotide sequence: TGTGCCACCAGAATCGGGACTAGCGGATACTACGAGCAGTACTTC. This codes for CATRIGTSGYYEQYF.

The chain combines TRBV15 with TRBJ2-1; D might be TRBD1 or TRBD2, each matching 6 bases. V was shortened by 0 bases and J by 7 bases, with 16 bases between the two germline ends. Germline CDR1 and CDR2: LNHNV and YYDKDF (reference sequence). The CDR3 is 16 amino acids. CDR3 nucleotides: TGTGCCACCAGCAGAGATTGGGGGGCCGGCATTAATGAGCAGTTCTTC. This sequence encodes CATSRDWGAGINEQFF.

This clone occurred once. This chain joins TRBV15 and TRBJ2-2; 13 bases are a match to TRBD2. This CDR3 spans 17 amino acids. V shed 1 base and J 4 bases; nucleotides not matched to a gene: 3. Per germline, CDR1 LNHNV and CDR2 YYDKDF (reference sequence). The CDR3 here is CATSRGLAGGPTGELFF. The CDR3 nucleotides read TGTGCCACCAGCAGAGGACTAGCGGGAGGCCCCACCGGGGAGCTGTTTTTT. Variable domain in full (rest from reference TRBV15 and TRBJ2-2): DAMVIQNPRYQVTQFGKPVTLSCSQTLNHNVMYWYQQKSSQAPKLLFHYYDKDFNNEADTPDNFQSRRPNTSFCFLDIRSPGLGDTAMYLCATSRGLAGGPTGELFFGEGSRLTVL.

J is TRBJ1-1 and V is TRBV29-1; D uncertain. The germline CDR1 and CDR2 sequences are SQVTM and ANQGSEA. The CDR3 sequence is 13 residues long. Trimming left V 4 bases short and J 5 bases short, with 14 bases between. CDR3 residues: CSVAEGRRTEAFF. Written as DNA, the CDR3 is TGCAGCGTTGCGGAAGGGAGACGAACTGAAGCTTTCTTT.

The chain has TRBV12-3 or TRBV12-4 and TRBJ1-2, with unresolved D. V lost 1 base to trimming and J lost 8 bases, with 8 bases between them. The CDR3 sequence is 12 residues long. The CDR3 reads CASSLDNAGYTF. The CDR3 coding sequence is TGTGCCAGCAGTTTAGACAACGCGGGCTACACCTTC.

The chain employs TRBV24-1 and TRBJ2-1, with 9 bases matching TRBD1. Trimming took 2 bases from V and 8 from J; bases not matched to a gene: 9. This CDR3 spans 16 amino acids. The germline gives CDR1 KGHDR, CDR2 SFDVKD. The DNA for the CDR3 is TGTGCCACCAGTGATTGGGGGGGGACAGGGTTCGATGAGCAGTTCTTC. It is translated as CATSDWGGTGFDEQFF.

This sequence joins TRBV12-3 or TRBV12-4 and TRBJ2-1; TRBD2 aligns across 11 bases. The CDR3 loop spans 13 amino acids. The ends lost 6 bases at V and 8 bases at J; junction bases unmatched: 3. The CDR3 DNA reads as TGTGCCAGCAGCCTTAGCGGGAGGGATGAGCAGTTCTTC. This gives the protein CASSLSGRDEQFF.

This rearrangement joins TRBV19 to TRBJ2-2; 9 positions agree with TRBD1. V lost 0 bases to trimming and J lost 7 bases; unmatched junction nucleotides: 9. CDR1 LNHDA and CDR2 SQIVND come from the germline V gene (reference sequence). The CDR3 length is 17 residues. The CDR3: CASSIEGTGGRYGELFF. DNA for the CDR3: TGTGCCAGTAGTATAGAGGGTACAGGGGGCCGGTACGGGGAGCTGTTTTTT.

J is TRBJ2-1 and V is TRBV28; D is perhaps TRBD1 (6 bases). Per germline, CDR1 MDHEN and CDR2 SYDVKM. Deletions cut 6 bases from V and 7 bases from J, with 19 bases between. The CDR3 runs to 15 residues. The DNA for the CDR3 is TGTGCCAGCAGCCCCCCAGGGCAGGGGCGAAATGAGCAGTTCTTC. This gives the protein CASSPPGQGRNEQFF.

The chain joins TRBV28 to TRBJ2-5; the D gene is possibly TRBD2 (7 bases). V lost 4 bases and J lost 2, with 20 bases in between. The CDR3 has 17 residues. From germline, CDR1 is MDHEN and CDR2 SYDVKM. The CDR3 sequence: CASSSPGGPGLQETQYF. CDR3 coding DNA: TGTGCCAGCAGTTCCCCCGGGGGGCCGGGATTACAAGAGACCCAGTACTTC.

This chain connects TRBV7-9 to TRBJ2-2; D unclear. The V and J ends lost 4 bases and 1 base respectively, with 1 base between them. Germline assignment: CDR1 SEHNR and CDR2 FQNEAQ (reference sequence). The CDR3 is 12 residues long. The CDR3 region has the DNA TGTGCCAGCAGCTGGAACACCGGGGAGCTGTTTTTT. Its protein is CASSWNTGELFF.

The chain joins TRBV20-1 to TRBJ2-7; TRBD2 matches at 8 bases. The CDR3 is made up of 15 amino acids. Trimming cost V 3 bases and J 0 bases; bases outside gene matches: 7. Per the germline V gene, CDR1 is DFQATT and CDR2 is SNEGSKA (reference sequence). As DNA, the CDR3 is TGCAGTGCTAGTGGCCGGGAGGGATTCTCCTACGAGCAGTACGTC. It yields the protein CSASGREGFSYEQYV.

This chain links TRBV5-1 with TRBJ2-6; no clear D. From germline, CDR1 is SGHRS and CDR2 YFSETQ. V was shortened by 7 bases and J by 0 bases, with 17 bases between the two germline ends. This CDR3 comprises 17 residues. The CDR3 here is CASARVPSLSGANVLTF. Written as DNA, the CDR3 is TGCGCCAGCGCCCGGGTCCCTTCCCTCTCTGGGGCCAACGTCCTGACTTTC.

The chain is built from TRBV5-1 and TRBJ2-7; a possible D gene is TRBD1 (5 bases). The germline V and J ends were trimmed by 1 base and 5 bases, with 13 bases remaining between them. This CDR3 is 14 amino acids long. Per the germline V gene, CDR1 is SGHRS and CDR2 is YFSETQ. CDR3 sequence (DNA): TGCGCCAGCAGCTTGAATGGCAGGGTCCACGAGCAGTACGTC. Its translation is CASSLNGRVHEQYV.

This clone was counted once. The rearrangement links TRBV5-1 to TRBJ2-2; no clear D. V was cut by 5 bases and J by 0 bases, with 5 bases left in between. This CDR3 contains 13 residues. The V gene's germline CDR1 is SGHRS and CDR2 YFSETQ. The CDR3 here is CASSRANTGELFF. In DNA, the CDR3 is TGCGCCAGCAGTAGGGCGAACACCGGGGAGCTGTTTTTT.